The clone carrying this T cell receptor beta chain was picked up many times. The antigen remains unidentified. The record originates from a study of T cells in Graves' hyperthyroidism and ophthalmopathy. Regarding the study as a whole: Most thyroid clonotypes with frequency above 0.001 were detected in blood.

Amplification yielded TCR beta CDR3 regions, with RNA transcripts as the source. First-round RT-PCR of the TCR CDR3 relied on the HTBI primer set. One entry per CDR3 protein results from TCRdb running MiXCR on the multiplex PCR reads. Of about 400,000 distinct CDR3 sequences detected, more than 14% appear once; the ten largest clones hold around 19%. Trimming cost V 3 bases and J 6 bases, with 12 bases left between them. Germline V gene lookup returns CDR1 DFQATT and CDR2 SNEGSKA (reference sequence). There are 13 residues in the CDR3. The J gene is TRBJ1-5, the V gene TRBV20-1, with D possibly being TRBD1 (5 bases). The sequenced sample consisted of blood. This clonotype originated in a young woman with Graves' ophthalmopathy. The CDR3 loop reads CSASGQRGQPQHF. CDR3 DNA: TGCAGTGCTAGTGGCCAGAGGGGTCAGCCCCAGCATTTT.